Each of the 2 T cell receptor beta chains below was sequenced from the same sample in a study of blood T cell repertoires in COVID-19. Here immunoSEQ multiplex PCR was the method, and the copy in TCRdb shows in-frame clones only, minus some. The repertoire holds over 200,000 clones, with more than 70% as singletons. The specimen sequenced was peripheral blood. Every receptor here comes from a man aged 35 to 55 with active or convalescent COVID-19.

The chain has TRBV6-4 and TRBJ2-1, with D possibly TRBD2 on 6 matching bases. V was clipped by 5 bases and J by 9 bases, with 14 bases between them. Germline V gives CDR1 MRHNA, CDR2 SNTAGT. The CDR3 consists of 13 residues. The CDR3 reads CASSWEEKGEQFF. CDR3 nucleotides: TGTGCCAGCAGTTGGGAGGAGAAGGGTGAGCAGTTCTTC.

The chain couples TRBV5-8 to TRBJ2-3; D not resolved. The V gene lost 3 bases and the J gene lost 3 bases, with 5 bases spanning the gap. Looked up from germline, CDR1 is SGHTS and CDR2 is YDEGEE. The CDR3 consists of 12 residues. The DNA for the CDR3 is TGTGCCAGCAGCTCTTTTACAGATACGCAGTATTTT. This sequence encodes CASSSFTDTQYF.